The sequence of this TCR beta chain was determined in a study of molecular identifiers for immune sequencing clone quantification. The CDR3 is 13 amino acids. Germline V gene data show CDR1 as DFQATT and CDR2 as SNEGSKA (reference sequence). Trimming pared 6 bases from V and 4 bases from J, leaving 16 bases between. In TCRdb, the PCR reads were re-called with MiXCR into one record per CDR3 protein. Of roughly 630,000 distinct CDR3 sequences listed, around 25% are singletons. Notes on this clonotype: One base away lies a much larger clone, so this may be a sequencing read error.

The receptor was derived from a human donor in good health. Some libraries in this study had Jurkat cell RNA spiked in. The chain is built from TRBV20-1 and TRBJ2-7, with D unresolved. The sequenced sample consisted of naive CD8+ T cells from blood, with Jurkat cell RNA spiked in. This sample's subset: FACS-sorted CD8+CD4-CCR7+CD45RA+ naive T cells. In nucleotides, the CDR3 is TGCAGTGCGGAATGGCTGTCTAGGTACGAGCAGTACTTC. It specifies CSAEWLSRYEQYF.